The clone carrying this TCR beta chain was seen ten or more times. The antigen is unknown. Germline-derived CDR1 and CDR2 are MNHNS and SASEGT. Trimming removed 10 bases from V and 5 bases from J, with 12 bases in between. CDR3 length: 11 residues. Specified time point: newly diagnosed GD, antithyroid drugs for less than 3 months. PBMCs provided the RNA from which the TCR library was made. The source of the sample is a study of regulatory T cells in long-lasting Graves disease. TCR beta libraries were built with iRepertoire HTBI primers and Arm-PCR of CDR3 regions. Each CDR3 protein is one row after TCRdb ran MiXCR on the multiplex PCR reads. The sample contains 400,000 to 450,000 distinct CDR3 sequences, more than 12% of which appear only once. Study-level points and caveats: Compared with new cases, persistent Graves' patients showed reduced TCR diversity.

In addition, the sample was reused for a study of T cells in Graves' hyperthyroidism and ophthalmopathy. Per that study: The HTBI primer set drove a first-round RT-PCR of the TCR CDR3.

The sequences come from peripheral blood mononuclear cells (PBMCs), collected at new diagnosis, from a patient treated with antithyroid drugs. The chain uses TRBV6-1 and TRBJ2-7; unclear D gene. The clonotype was recovered from a woman under 40 with Graves disease. CDR3 protein: CAIRKAHEQYF. The CDR3 bases are TGTGCCATCAGAAAGGCCCACGAGCAGTACTTC.